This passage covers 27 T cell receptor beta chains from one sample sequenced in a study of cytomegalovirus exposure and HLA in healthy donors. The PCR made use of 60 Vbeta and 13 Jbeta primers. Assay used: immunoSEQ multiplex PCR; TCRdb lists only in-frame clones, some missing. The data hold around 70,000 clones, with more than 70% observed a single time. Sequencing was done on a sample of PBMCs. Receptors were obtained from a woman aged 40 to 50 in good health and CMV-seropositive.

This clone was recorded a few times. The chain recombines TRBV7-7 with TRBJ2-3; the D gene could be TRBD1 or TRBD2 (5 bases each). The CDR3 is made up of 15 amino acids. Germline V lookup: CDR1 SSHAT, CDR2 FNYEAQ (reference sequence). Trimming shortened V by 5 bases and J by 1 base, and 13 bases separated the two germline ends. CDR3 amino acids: CASSLEGRGTDTQYF. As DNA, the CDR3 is TGTGCCAGCAGCCTAGAGGGGCGAGGCACAGATACGCAGTATTTT.

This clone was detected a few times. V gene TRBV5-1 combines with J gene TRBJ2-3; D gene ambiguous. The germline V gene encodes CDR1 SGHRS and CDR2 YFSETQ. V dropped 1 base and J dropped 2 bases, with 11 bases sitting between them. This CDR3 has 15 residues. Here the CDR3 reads CASSLSTIDTDTQYF. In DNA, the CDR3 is TGCGCCAGCAGCTTGAGTACTATCGACACAGATACGCAGTATTTT.

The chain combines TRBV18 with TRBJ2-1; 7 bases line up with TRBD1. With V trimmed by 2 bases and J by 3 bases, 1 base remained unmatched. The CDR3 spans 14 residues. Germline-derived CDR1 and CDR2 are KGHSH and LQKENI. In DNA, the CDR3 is TGTGCCAGCTCACCAAGGACAGGCTACAATGAGCAGTTCTTC. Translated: CASSPRTGYNEQFF.

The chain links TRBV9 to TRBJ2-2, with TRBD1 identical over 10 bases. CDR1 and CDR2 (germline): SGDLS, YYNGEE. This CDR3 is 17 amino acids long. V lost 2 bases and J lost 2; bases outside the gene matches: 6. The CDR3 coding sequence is TGTGCCAGCAGCGTCCGGCGGGACAGGGGAAACACCGGGGAGCTGTTTTTT. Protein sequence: CASSVRRDRGNTGELFF.

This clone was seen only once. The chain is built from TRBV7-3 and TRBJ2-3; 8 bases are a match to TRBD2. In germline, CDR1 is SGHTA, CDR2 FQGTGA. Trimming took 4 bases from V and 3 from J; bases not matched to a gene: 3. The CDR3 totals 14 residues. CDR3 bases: TGTGCCAGCAGCTCGGGACTAGGTACAGATACGCAGTATTTT. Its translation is CASSSGLGTDTQYF.

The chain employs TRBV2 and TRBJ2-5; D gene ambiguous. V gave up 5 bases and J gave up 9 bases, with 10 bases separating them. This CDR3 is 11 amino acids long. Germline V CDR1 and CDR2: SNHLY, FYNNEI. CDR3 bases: TGTGCCAGCAGTCTATCGTCCGCCCAGTACTTC. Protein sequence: CASSLSSAQYF.

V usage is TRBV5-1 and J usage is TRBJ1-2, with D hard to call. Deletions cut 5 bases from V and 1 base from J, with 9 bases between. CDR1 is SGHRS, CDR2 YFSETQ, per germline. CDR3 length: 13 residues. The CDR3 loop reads CASRAGSNYGYTF. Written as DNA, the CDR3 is TGCGCCAGCAGAGCGGGGAGTAACTATGGCTACACCTTC.

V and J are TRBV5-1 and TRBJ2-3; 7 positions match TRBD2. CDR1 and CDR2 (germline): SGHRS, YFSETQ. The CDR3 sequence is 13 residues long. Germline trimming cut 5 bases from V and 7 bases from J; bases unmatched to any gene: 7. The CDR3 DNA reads TGCGCCAGCAGTTATCTAGCGGAGAATACGCAGTATTTT. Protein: CASSYLAENTQYF.

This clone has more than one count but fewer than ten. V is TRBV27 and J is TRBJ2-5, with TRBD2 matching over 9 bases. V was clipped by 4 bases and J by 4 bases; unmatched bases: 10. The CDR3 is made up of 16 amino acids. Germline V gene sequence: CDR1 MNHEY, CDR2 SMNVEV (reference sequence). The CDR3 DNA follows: TGTGCCAGCAGTTCCATTAGCGGGGGTTGGACAGAGACCCAGTACTTC. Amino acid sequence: CASSSISGGWTETQYF.

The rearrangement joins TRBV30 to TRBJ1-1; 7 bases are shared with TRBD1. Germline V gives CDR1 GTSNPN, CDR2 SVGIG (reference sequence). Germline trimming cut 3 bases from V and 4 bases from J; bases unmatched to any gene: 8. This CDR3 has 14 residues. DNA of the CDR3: TGTGCCTGGAGGAGACAGGGAAGGGGCACTGAAGCTTTCTTT. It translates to CAWRRQGRGTEAFF. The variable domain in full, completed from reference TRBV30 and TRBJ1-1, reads SQTIHQWPATLVQPVGSPLSLECTVEGTSNPNLYWYRQAAGRGLQLLFYSVGIGQISSEVPQNLSASRPQDRQFILSSKKLLLSDSGFYLCAWRRQGRGTEAFFGQGTRLTVV.

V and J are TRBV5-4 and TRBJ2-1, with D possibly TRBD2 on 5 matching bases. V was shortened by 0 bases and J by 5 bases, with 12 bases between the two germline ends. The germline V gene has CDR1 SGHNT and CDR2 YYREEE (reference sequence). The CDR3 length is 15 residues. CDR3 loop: CASSLDATINNEQFF. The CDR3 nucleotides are TGTGCCAGCAGCTTGGATGCGACTATAAACAATGAGCAGTTCTTC.

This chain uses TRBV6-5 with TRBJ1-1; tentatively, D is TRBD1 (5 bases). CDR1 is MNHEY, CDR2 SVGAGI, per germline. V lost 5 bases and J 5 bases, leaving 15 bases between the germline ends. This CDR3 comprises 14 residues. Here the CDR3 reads CASSSPGGVTEAFF. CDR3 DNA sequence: TGTGCCAGCAGTAGCCCGGGGGGGGTTACTGAAGCTTTCTTT.

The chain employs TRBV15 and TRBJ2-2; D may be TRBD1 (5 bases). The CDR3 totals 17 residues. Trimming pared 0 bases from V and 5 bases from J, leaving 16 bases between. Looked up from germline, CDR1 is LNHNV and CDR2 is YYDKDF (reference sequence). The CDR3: CATSRETGWGGTGELFF. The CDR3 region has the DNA TGTGCCACCAGCAGAGAGACCGGGTGGGGCGGAACCGGGGAGCTGTTTTTT.

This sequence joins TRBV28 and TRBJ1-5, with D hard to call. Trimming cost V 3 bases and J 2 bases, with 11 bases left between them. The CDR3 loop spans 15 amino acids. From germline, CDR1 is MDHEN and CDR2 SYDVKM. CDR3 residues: CASSFGRRGNQPQHF. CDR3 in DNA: TGTGCCAGCAGTTTTGGGAGGCGAGGCAATCAGCCCCAGCATTTT.

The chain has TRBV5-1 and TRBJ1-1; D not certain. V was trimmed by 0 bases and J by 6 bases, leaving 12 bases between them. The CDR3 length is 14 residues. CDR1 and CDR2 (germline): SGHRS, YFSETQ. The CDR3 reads CASSLGQVYAEAFF. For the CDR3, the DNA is TGCGCCAGCAGCTTGGGGCAGGTTTACGCTGAAGCTTTCTTT.

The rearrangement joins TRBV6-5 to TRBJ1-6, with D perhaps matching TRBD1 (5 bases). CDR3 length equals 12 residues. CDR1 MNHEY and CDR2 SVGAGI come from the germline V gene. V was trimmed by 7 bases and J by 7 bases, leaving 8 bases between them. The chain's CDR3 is CASNDRNSPLHF. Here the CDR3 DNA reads TGTGCCAGCAATGACAGAAATTCACCCCTCCACTTT.

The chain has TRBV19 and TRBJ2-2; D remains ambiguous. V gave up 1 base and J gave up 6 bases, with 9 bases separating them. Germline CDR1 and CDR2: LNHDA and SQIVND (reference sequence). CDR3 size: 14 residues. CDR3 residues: CASSIVGRSGELFF. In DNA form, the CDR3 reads TGTGCCAGTAGTATAGTGGGCCGGTCCGGGGAGCTGTTTTTT. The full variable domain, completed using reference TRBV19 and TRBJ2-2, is DGGITQSPKYLFRKEGQNVTLSCEQNLNHDAMYWYRQDPGQGLRLIYYSQIVNDFQKGDIAEGYSVSREKKESFPLTVTSAQKNPTAFYLCASSIVGRSGELFFGEGSRLTVL.

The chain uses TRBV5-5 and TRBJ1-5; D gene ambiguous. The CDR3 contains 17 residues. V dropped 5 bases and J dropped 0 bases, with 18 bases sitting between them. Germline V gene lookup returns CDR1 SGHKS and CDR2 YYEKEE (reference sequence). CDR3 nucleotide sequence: TGTGCCAGCAGGGCAAATTGGACGGACTATAGCAATCAGCCCCAGCATTTT. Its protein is CASRANWTDYSNQPQHF. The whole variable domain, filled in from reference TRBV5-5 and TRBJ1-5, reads DAGVTQSPTHLIKTRGQQVTLRCSPISGHKSVSWYQQVLGQGPQFIFQYYEKEERGRGNFPDRFSARQFPNYSSELNVNALLLGDSALYLCASRANWTDYSNQPQHFGDGTRLSIL.

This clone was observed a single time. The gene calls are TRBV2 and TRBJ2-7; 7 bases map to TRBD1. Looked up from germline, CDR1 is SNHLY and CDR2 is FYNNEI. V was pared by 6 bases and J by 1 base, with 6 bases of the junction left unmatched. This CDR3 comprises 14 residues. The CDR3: CASSNRGLSYEQYF. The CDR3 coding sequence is TGTGCCAGCAGCAACAGGGGCCTTTCCTACGAGCAGTACTTC.

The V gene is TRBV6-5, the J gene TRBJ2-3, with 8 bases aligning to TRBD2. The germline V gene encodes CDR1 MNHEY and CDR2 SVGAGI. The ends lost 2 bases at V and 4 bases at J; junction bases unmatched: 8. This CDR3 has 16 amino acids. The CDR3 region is CASSYLRGAIADTQYF. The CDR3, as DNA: TGTGCCAGCAGTTACCTGCGGGGGGCCATCGCAGATACGCAGTATTTT.

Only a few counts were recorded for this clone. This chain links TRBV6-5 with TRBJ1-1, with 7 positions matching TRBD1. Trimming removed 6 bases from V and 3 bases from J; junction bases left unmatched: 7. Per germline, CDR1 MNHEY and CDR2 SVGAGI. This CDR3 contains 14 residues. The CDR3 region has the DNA TGTGCCAGCAGACTCAGGGGGTTTCACACTGAAGCTTTCTTT. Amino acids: CASRLRGFHTEAFF.

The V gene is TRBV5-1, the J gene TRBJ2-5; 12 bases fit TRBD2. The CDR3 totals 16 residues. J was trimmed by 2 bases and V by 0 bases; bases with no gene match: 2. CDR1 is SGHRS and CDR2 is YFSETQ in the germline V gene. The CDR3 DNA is TGCGCCAGCAGCTTGGCCGGGACTAGCGGGCAAGAGACCCAGTACTTC. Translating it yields CASSLAGTSGQETQYF.

CDR3 DNA sequence: TGTGCCAGCAGTGAAGAGAGGTTGGAGTATATTAATGAAAAACTGTTTTTT. It translates to CASSEERLEYINEKLFF. The chain uses TRBV6-1 and TRBJ1-4; D ambiguous. Germline V gene lookup returns CDR1 MNHNS and CDR2 SASEGT. The V gene lost 1 base and the J gene lost 4 bases, with 16 bases spanning the gap. CDR3 length: 17 amino acids.

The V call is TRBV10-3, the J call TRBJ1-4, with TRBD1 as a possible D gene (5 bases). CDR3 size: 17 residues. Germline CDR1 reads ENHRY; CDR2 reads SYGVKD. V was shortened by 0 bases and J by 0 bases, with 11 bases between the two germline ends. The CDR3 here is CAISESRDFATNEKLFF. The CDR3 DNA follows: TGTGCCATCAGTGAGTCCCGGGACTTCGCAACTAATGAAAAACTGTTTTTT.

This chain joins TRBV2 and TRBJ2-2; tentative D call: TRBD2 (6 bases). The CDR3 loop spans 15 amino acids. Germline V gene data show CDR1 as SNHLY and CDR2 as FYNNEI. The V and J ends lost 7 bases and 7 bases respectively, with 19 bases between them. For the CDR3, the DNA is TGTGCCAGCATAGGACTACGGCAGTCCCTCGGGGAGCTGTTTTTT. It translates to CASIGLRQSLGELFF.

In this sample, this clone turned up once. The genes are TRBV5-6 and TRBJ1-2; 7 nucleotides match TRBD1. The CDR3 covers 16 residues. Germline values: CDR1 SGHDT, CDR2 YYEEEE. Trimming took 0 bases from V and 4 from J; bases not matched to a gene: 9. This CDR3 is CASSLVSGGESYGYTF. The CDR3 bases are TGTGCCAGCAGCTTGGTCTCAGGGGGTGAGTCCTATGGCTACACCTTC.

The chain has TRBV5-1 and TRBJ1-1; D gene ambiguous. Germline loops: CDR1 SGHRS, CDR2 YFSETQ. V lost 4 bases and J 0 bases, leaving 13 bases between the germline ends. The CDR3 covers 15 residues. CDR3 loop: CASSPDNGMNTEAFF. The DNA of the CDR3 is TGCGCCAGCAGCCCTGACAACGGGATGAACACTGAAGCTTTCTTT. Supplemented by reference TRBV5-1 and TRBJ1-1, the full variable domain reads KAGVTQTPRYLIKTRGQQVTLSCSPISGHRSVSWYQQTPGQGLQFLFEYFSETQRNKGNFPGRFSGRQFSNSRSEMNVSTLELGDSALYLCASSPDNGMNTEAFFGQGTRLTVV.